The rows below give T cell receptor beta chains drawn from one sample of a study of shared clonotypes between healthy human individuals. The protocol was immunoSEQ multiplex PCR, while the TCRdb copy is restricted to in-frame clones and leaves out a portion. The sample gives over 2,000,000 clones, just under 95% of which show up once; roughly 1.7% is in the top ten. The source material was naive CD8+ T cells from PBMCs. Receptor source: a man younger than 35 in good health. Some clones in this sample may be carry-over from other donors' samples. Each CDR3 is given with its conserved first and last residue. D genes are given only for firm matches. Some rows mark clone size as missing; the rest say once, few, many or name a class of expanded clone.

>TRBD1|TRBJ2-7|TRBV27|once
TGTGCCACCAAGTGGGGGACAGGGGACTACGAGCAGTACTTC
CATKWGTGDYEQYF
>NA|TRBJ1-2|TRBV5-1|NA
TGCGCCAGCAGCTACGGGGGCTATCAGCCTCATTTTTCCTATGGCTACACCTTC
CASSYGGYQPHFSYGYTF
>TRBD2|TRBJ2-2|TRBV6-1|NA
TGTGCCACCCCGCGGGGGTCCTCTTCCGGGGAGCTGTTTTTT
CATPRGSSSGELFF
>NA|TRBJ1-2|TRBV29-1|NA
TGCAGCGTTGGAGCCAGGCAGGGAGTGATCTATGGCTACACCTTC
CSVGARQGVIYGYTF
>NA|TRBJ2-7|TRBV19|NA
TGTGCCAGTATGATCCGGGGCTCCTACGAGCAGTACTTC
CASMIRGSYEQYF
>TRBD1|TRBJ2-2|TRBV25-1|NA
TGTGCCAGCAGTGGCCGGGACAGCAACACCGGGGAGCTGTTTTTT
CASSGRDSNTGELFF
>TRBD1|TRBJ1-4|TRBV5-4|NA
TGTGCCAGCAGCGCCCGGGACAGGGGGACTAATGAAAAACTGTTTTTT
CASSARDRGTNEKLFF
>NA|TRBJ2-7|TRBV7-6|NA
TGTGCCAGCAGCTTAGCGTCCGGGACCTTTACCTCTTACGAGCAGTACTTC
CASSLASGTFTSYEQYF
>NA|TRBJ1-1|TRBV13|NA
TGTGCCAGCACCTCCCGGGGGCAGCTGAACACTGAAGCTTTCTTT
CASTSRGQLNTEAFF
>NA|TRBJ2-3|TRBV19|NA
TGTGCCAGTACGTTCCTCCCGGGCACAGATACGCAGTATTTT
CASTFLPGTDTQYF
>NA|TRBJ2-1|TRBV29-1|NA
TGCAGCGTTGACGGAGCCTCGGGGGTTGGATACAATGAGCAGTTCTTC
CSVDGASGVGYNEQFF
>NA|TRBJ1-1|TRBV28|NA
TGTGCCAGCAGTTTCCTCCTTAAGGACACTGAAGCTTTCTTT
CASSFLLKDTEAFF
>NA|TRBJ2-7|TRBV27|NA
TGTGCCAGCAGTGCGAACCGGGGCCCGGCGGTGTACTTC
CASSANRGPAVYF
>TRBD1|TRBJ2-7|TRBV7-6|NA
TGTGCCAGCAGCTTCGGGACAGCCGAGCAGTACTTC
CASSFGTAEQYF
>NA|TRBJ2-1|TRBV5-1|NA
TGCGCCAGCAGCCGCGCGAACCGGGTCCCCGTTTCCCATGAGCAGTTCTTC
CASSRANRVPVSHEQFF
>TRBD2|TRBJ2-1|TRBV2|once
TGTGCCAGCAGTGAAGGGGAGGGGAGCTCCTACAATGAGCAGTTCTTC
CASSEGEGSSYNEQFF
>TRBD2|TRBJ2-1|TRBV5-6|NA
TGTGCCAGCAAACGGACTAGCGGGAGGGTGGTTGAGCAGTTCTTC
CASKRTSGRVVEQFF
>NA|TRBJ2-7|TRBV7-9|NA
TGTGCCAGCAGTACGGAGGTGGACGAGCAGTACTTC
CASSTEVDEQYF
>TRBD2|TRBJ2-2|TRBV9|NA
TGTGCCAGCAGCGTAGCCCAGCGGGAGGGCCTGAGCACCGGGGAGCTGTTTTTT
CASSVAQREGLSTGELFF
>TRBD2|TRBJ2-1|TRBV27|NA
TGTGCCAGCAGTTTACTAGCGGGAGGTGCGAATGAGCAGTTCTTC
CASSLLAGGANEQFF
>NA|TRBJ2-1|TRBV28|NA
TGTGCCAGCAGTTTACCCGAGGGGGGTGAGCAGTTCTTC
CASSLPEGGEQFF
>NA|TRBJ1-4|TRBV15|NA
TGTGCCACCAGCAGGGCAGGGAGGAAACTGTTTTTT
CATSRAGRKLFF
>TRBD2|TRBJ2-1|TRBV4-1|NA
TGCGCCAGCAGCCAAGATTCACTAGCGGCATCCTACAATGAGCAGTTCTTC
CASSQDSLAASYNEQFF
>NA|TRBJ2-6|TRBV6-1|NA
TGTGCCAGCAGTGAATGGAGGGGCCTTGGGGCCAACGTCCTGACTTTC
CASSEWRGLGANVLTF
>NA|TRBJ2-7|TRBV30|NA
TGTGCCTGGAGTGTAGGGGTCGAGCAGTACTTC
CAWSVGVEQYF
>NA|TRBJ2-4|TRBV29-1|NA
TGCAGCGTTTTTGAGGGGGTACTAGCCAAAAACATTCAGTACTTC
CSVFEGVLAKNIQYF
>TRBD2|TRBJ2-1|TRBV28|NA
TGTGCCAGCAGGGGACTAGCGGAGTACAATGAGCAGTTCTTC
CASRGLAEYNEQFF
>NA|TRBJ1-3|TRBV29-1|NA
TGCAGCGGCCAGGATTTATTCGGAAACACCATATATTTT
CSGQDLFGNTIYF
>TRBD2|TRBJ2-7|TRBV9|NA
TGTGCCAGCAGCGTGGGGGAGGGAGTCGCCTCCGAGCAGTACTTC
CASSVGEGVASEQYF
>TRBD2|TRBJ2-7|TRBV4-3|NA
TGCGCCAGCAGCCAAGCTAGCGGCCCCCTCTCCTACGAGCAGTACTTC
CASSQASGPLSYEQYF
>NA|TRBJ1-1|TRBV5-5|NA
TGTGCCAGCAGCTTGTTTTATCATGGGGACACTGAAGCTTTCTTT
CASSLFYHGDTEAFF
>NA|TRBJ2-7|TRBV27|NA
TGTGCCAGCCGCCCCGACACTGCCTACGAGCAGTACTTC
CASRPDTAYEQYF
>NA|TRBJ2-7|TRBV10-2|once
TGCGCCAGCAGTGGAGGGCCCTACGAGCAGTACTTC
CASSGGPYEQYF
>NA|TRBJ2-1|TRBV29-1|NA
TGCAGCGTTGACCCCTATCTTTCCTACAATGAGCAGTTCTTC
CSVDPYLSYNEQFF
>NA|TRBJ1-5|TRBV15|NA
TGTGCCACCAGCCGATCGCGCAATCAGCCCCAGCATTTT
CATSRSRNQPQHF
>TRBD1|TRBJ2-7|TRBV15|NA
TGTGCCACCAGCAGAGCGGACAGGGAGAACGAGCAGTACTTC
CATSRADRENEQYF
>NA|TRBJ1-5|TRBV19|NA
TGTGCGAGTAAGGGGGTGGGGGCAGGACAGCCCCAGCATTTT
CASKGVGAGQPQHF
>NA|TRBJ2-7|TRBV19|NA
TGTGCCAGTTCTGGCCCAAAGGGCTACGAGCAGTACTTC
CASSGPKGYEQYF
>NA|TRBJ2-5|TRBV4-2|NA
TGTGCCAGCAGCCAAGATCGGAGGATACAAGAGACCCAGTACTTC
CASSQDRRIQETQYF
>TRBD1|TRBJ1-6|TRBV6-5|NA
TGTGCCAGCAGTAACCGGGACAGGGACTCACCCCTCCACTTT
CASSNRDRDSPLHF
>TRBD1|TRBJ1-4|TRBV7-9|NA
TGTGCCAGCAGCCCCCGGACAGGGCAGAATGAAAAACTGTTTTTT
CASSPRTGQNEKLFF
>NA|TRBJ2-1|TRBV2|NA
TGTGCCAGCATTGGCAGAGACTCCTACAATGAGCAGTTCTTC
CASIGRDSYNEQFF
>NA|TRBJ2-7|TRBV25-1|NA
TGTGCCAGCAGTGAATGGGCAGGGCAGAAGTACGAGCAGTACTTC
CASSEWAGQKYEQYF
>NA|TRBJ2-1|TRBV5-1|NA
TGCGCCAGCAGCTTGGCCGTAGGTGAGCAGTTCTTC
CASSLAVGEQFF
>NA|TRBJ2-2|TRBV28|NA
TGTGCCAGCAGCACCCGGGCCTCGAACACCGGGGAGCTGTTTTTT
CASSTRASNTGELFF
>NA|TRBJ2-7|TRBV7-2|NA
TGTGCCAGCAGCTTTTACTTAGCCGGGACGGGTGAGGGGGAGCAGTACTTC
CASSFYLAGTGEGEQYF